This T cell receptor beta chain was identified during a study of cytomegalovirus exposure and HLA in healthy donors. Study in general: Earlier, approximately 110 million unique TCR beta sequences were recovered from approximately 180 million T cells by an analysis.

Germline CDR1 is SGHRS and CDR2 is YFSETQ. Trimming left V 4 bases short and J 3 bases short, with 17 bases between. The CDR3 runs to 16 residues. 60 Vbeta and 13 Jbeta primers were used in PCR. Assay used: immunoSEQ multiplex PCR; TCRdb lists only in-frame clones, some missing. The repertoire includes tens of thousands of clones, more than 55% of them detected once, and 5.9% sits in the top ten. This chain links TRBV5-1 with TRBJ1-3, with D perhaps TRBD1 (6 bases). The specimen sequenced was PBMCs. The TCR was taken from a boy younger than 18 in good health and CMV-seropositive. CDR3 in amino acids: CASSISTGTSGNTIYF. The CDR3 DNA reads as TGCGCCAGCAGCATTTCTACCGGGACAAGTGGAAACACCATATATTTT.